This T cell receptor (beta chain) comes out of a study of Ad26.COV2.S vaccination and SARS-CoV-2 variants. Turning to the study itself: Vaccine-arm donor from the placebo-controlled COV1001 Ad26.COV2.S trial.

Study results and limitations: Spike-specific CD8+ and CD4+ T cell responses reportedly showed substantial breadth after vaccination.

Profiled with immunoSEQ multiplex PCR; TCRdb holds only in-frame clones, not every one. Of hundreds of thousands of clones in the sample, about 89% were seen once. This clone was recorded only once. Antigen unknown. Treatment given: roughly 18 received Ad26.COV2.S at low or high dose, single or two shots; roughly five received placebo; per-sample allocation not given. All samples were drawn on day 63, counting from the first vaccine or placebo injection. A Boston donor was an adult aged 18-55 years. Germline V lookup: CDR1 SGHVS, CDR2 FNYEAQ. The CDR3 runs to 14 residues. V gave up 1 base and J gave up 5 bases, with 11 bases separating them.

The material was peripheral blood, obtained in a trial of Ad26.COV2.S vaccine versus placebo. The J gene is TRBJ1-1, the V gene TRBV7-6; D perhaps matches TRBD1 (6 bases). This receptor was identified in a person between 18 and 65 years old who received the Ad26.COV2.S COVID-19 vaccine or a placebo. DNA for the CDR3: TGTGCCAGCAGCTTAGAGGGAACAGGGACTGAAGCTTTCTTT. As protein: CASSLEGTGTEAFF.